Listed below are T cell receptor beta chains from one sample, sequenced in a study of OX40 agonist ivuxolimab in advanced cancers. The method was immunoSEQ multiplex PCR; TCRdb's version includes in-frame clones alone and lacks a portion of them. The sample contains tens of thousands of clones, about 88% of which appear only once. The sample was CD4+ or CD8+ T cells sorted from blood, taken in a trial of the OX40 agonist ivuxolimab. All receptors come from an adult with an advanced solid tumor such as melanoma, head and neck, liver or kidney cancer. Each CDR3 is given with its conserved first and last residue. The D gene is left open where the match is weak. Not every row has a clone size; where given, it reads once, few, many or a size class.

13 | TRBJ2-1 | - | - | TRBV7-2 | CASSLGGLDEQFF | TGTGCCAGCAGCTTAGGGGGACTGGATGAGCAGTTCTTC
16 | TRBJ1-3 | - | TRBD1 | TRBV7-2 | CASSLVGTGAGNTIYF | TGTGCCAGCAGCTTAGTGGGGACAGGGGCAGGAAACACCATATATTTT
15 | TRBJ2-2 | once | - | TRBV28 | CASSSRATHTGELFF | TGTGCCAGCAGTTCCCGTGCGACTCACACCGGGGAGCTGTTTTTT
15 | TRBJ1-2 | once | - | TRBV4-1 | CASRKTPGHDYGYTF | TGCGCCAGCAGAAAAACACCGGGACACGACTATGGCTACACCTTC
15 | TRBJ2-3 | - | TRBD2 | TRBV7-3 | CASSLGLAGADTQYF | TGTGCCAGCAGCTTAGGACTAGCGGGAGCAGATACGCAGTATTTT
14 | TRBJ1-3 | - | TRBD1 | TRBV5-6 | CASSLRGPGNTIYF | TGTGCCAGCAGCTTGAGGGGGCCGGGAAACACCATATATTTT
16 | TRBJ2-1 | - | TRBD2 | TRBV9 | CASSVDGAGPYNEQFF | TGTGCCAGCAGCGTAGACGGAGCGGGGCCCTACAATGAGCAGTTCTTC
17 | TRBJ1-1 | - | - | TRBV5-1 | CASSLESLGLMNTEAFF | TGCGCCAGCAGCTTGGAGAGCTTGGGGCTCATGAACACTGAAGCTTTCTTT
15 | TRBJ2-7 | - | TRBD2 | TRBV7-9 | CASSLGGRGTYEQYF | TGTGCCAGCAGCTTAGGCGGGAGAGGGACGTACGAGCAGTACTTC
14 | TRBJ2-1 | - | - | TRBV18 | CASSPSQGYNEQFF | TGTGCCAGCTCACCTTCACAGGGCTACAATGAGCAGTTCTTC
14 | TRBJ1-1 | - | - | TRBV4-2 | CASSQARKDTEAFF | TGTGCCAGCAGCCAAGCGCGGAAGGACACTGAAGCTTTCTTT
13 | TRBJ2-5 | - | - | TRBV7-7 | CASSLSLGETQYF | TGTGCTAGCAGCTTAAGCCTGGGAGAGACCCAGTACTTC
16 | TRBJ1-2 | - | - | TRBV27 | CASSPRPDRTNYGYTF | TGTGCCAGCAGCCCGCGCCCGGACCGCACTAACTATGGCTACACCTTC
15 | TRBJ1-6 | - | - | TRBV30 | CAWRIGSSYNSPLHF | TGTGCCTGGAGGATAGGGAGCTCCTATAATTCACCCCTCCACTTT
12 | TRBJ1-6 | - | TRBD1 | TRBV28 | CASTQGDSPLHF | TGTGCCAGCACCCAGGGGGATTCACCCCTCCACTTT
13 | TRBJ1-3 | - | - | TRBV7-6 | CASSGGSGNTIYF | TGTGCCAGCAGCGGGGGCTCTGGAAACACCATATATTTT
14 | TRBJ2-2 | - | - | TRBV18 | CASSRSVTTGELFF | TGTGCCAGCTCACGGAGCGTAACCACCGGGGAGCTGTTTTTT
14 | TRBJ2-3 | - | - | TRBV7-3 | CASSRSAGLDTQYF | TGTGCCAGCAGCCGTTCTGCGGGGTTAGATACGCAGTATTTT
13 | TRBJ2-7 | - | TRBD1 | TRBV23-1 | CASSQGQGDEQYF | TGCGCCAGCAGTCAGGGCCAGGGGGACGAGCAGTACTTC
13 | TRBJ1-1 | - | - | TRBV11-2 | CASSLNGYTEAFF | TGTGCCAGCAGCTTAAATGGTTACACTGAAGCTTTCTTT
14 | TRBJ1-6 | - | - | TRBV10-3 | CAIWSGNYNSPLHF | TGTGCCATCTGGTCCGGGAACTATAATTCACCCCTCCACTTT
15 | TRBJ1-4 | - | TRBD1 | TRBV19 | CATGAQGAGREKLFF | TGTGCCACCGGGGCTCAGGGGGCCGGTAGAGAAAAACTGTTTTTT
12 | TRBJ2-7 | - | - | TRBV29-1 | CSAEQDTYEQYF | TGCAGCGCGGAACAGGATACCTACGAGCAGTACTTC
15 | TRBJ2-7 | - | TRBD2 | TRBV28 | CASRDLAGRTYEQYF | TGTGCCAGCAGGGATCTAGCGGGAAGAACCTACGAGCAGTACTTC
11 | TRBJ1-1 | - | - | TRBV19 | CASNVEVEAFF | TGTGCCAGTAACGTTGAGGTTGAAGCTTTCTTT
17 | TRBJ2-2 | - | - | TRBV7-2 | CASSLLATKWNTGELFF | TGTGCCAGCAGCTTACTCGCGACTAAGTGGAACACCGGGGAGCTGTTTTTT
15 | TRBJ1-5 | - | - | TRBV10-3 | CAISEGMRGNQPQHF | TGTGCCATCAGTGAAGGGATGAGGGGCAATCAGCCCCAGCATTTT